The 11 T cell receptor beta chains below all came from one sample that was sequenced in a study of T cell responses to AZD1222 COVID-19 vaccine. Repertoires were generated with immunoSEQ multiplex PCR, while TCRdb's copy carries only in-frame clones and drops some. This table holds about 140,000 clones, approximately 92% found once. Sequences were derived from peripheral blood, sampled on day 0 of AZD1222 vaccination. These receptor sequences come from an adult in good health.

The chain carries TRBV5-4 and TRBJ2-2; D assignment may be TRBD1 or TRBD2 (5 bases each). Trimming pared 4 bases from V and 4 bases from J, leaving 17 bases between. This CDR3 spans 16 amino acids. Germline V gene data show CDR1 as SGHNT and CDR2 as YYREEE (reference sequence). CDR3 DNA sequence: TGTGCCAGCAGCGTTGGGGACCCTCGGGGCACCGGGGAGCTGTTTTTT. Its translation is CASSVGDPRGTGELFF.

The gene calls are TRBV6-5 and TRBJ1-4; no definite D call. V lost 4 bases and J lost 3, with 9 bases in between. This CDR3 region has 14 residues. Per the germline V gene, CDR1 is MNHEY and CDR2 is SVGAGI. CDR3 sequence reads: CASSSDGANEKLFF. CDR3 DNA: TGTGCCAGCAGTTCGGACGGAGCTAATGAAAAACTGTTTTTT.

The CDR3 region is CASSPTGVDDEQFF. The CDR3 bases are TGTGCCAGCAGCCCGACAGGGGTGGACGATGAGCAGTTCTTC. This chain connects TRBV4-2 to TRBJ2-1; TRBD1 matches at 8 bases. J lost 8 bases, V lost 4 bases, and 7 bases had no gene match. The CDR3 contains 14 residues. The germline V gene has CDR1 LGHNA and CDR2 YNFKEQ.

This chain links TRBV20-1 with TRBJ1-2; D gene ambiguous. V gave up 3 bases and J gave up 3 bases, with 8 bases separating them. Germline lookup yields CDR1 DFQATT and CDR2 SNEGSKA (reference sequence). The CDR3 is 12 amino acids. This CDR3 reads CSASEADYGYTF. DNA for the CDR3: TGCAGTGCTAGTGAGGCGGACTATGGCTACACCTTC.

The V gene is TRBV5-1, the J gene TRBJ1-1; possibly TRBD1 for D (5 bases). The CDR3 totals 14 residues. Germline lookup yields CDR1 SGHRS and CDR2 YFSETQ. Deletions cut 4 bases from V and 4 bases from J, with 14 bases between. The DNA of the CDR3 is TGCGCCAGCAGCCGTCGGGGGGATGGCACTGAAGCTTTCTTT. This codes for CASSRRGDGTEAFF.

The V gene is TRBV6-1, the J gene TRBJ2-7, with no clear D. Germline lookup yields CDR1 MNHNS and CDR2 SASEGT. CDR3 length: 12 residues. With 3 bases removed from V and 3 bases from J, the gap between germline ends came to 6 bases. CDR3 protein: CASSEGRYEQYF. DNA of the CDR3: TGTGCCAGCAGTGAGGGTCGCTACGAGCAGTACTTC.

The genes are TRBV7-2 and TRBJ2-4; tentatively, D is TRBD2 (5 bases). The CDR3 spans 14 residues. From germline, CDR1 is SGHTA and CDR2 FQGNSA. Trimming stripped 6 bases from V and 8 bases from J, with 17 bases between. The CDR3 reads CASRRTVSGDIQYF. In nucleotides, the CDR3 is TGTGCCAGCAGGCGCACCGTATCCGGGGACATTCAGTACTTC.

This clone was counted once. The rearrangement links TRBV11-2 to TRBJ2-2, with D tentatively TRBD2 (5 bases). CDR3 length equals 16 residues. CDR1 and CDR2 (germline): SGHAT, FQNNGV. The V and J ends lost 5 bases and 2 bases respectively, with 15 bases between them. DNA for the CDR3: TGTGCCAGCAGCCCCCGGGGTCAGCGTAACACCGGGGAGCTGTTTTTT. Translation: CASSPRGQRNTGELFF.

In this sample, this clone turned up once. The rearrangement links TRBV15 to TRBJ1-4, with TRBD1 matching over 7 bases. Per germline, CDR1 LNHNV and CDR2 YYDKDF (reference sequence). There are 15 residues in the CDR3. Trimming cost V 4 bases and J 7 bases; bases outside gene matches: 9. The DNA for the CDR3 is TGTGCCACCAGCAAAATTATCGGACAGGTTGAAAAACTGTTTTTT. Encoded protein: CATSKIIGQVEKLFF.

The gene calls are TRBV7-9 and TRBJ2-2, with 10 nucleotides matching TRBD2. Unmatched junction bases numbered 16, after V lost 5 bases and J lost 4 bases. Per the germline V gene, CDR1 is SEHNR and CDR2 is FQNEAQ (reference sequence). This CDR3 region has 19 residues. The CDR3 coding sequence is TGTGCCAGCAGCCCTACAGTAGGGCCTAGCGGGAGTCGCACCGGGGAGCTGTTTTTT. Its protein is CASSPTVGPSGSRTGELFF.

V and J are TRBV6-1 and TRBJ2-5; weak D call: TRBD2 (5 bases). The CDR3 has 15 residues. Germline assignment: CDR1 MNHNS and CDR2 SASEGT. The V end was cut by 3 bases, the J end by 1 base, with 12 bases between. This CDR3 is CASSDRGYSQETQYF. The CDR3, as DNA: TGTGCCAGCAGTGATAGAGGGTATAGCCAAGAGACCCAGTACTTC.